A selection of T cell receptor beta chains follows, all from one sample in a study of blood T cells in healthy people across ages. TCRdb recomputed calls from the 5' RACE reads with MiXCR, one row per CDR3 protein. The data show roughly 800,000 distinct CDR3 sequences, with about 25% seen just once and approximately 3.7% held by the top ten. This sample also appeared in a second study, on T cells of mothers and their children.

Sequencing was performed on blood. Every receptor here comes from a boy younger than 18 in good health. Each CDR3 is given with its conserved first and last residue. The D gene is left open where the match is weak. Some rows have no size entry. The others give once, few or many, or a class for an expanded clone.

DNA	CDR3	size	D	J	V
TGTGCCAGCAGGAATACAGGGGGGACCAACGGTGGCTACACCTTC	CASRNTGGTNGGYTF	.	TRBD1	TRBJ1-2	TRBV27
TGCGCCAGCAGCCAAGGGGGGAGGGTCACTGAAGCTTTCTTT	CASSQGGRVTEAFF	few	.	TRBJ1-1	TRBV4-3
TGTGCCAGCAGTTACTATCGGGAGCTCAATGAGCAGTTCTTC	CASSYYRELNEQFF	.	.	TRBJ2-1	TRBV6-6
TGTGCCACCAGCACTGCGAGGGGGGTAAATACGCAGTATTTT	CATSTARGVNTQYF	few	.	TRBJ2-3	TRBV15
TGTGCCAGCAGCTTAAATGGGGCAAGGTGGACTAATGAAAAACTGTTTTTT	CASSLNGARWTNEKLFF	.	.	TRBJ1-4	TRBV7-9
TGCAGTGCTAGGGGACAGGGCAGAGCTTTCTTT	CSARGQGRAFF	few	TRBD1	TRBJ1-1	TRBV20-1
TGCGCCAGCAGCTTTGACGGGGACCCCACAGATACGCAGTATTTT	CASSFDGDPTDTQYF	.	.	TRBJ2-3	TRBV5-1
TGCAGCGTTGTATTGTTGGGCAGGGGGTACGAGCAGTACTTC	CSVVLLGRGYEQYF	.	TRBD1	TRBJ2-7	TRBV29-1
TGCAGTGTACTCCCGGGACAGAGCTACGAGCAGTACTTC	CSVLPGQSYEQYF	.	TRBD1	TRBJ2-7	TRBV20-1
TGTGCCAGCAGTTTACGCGGGGGGGTCCGGGAGACCCAGTACTTC	CASSLRGGVRETQYF	.	TRBD2	TRBJ2-5	TRBV27
TGTGCCAGCAGCTTAGAACTAGCGGGAGGGCCGTACGAGCAGTACTTC	CASSLELAGGPYEQYF	few	TRBD2	TRBJ2-7	TRBV11-2
TGTGCCAGCAGTTTAACGGGGGCTCCCTCCTACGAGCAGTACTTC	CASSLTGAPSYEQYF	.	.	TRBJ2-7	TRBV27
TGTGCCAGCTCACAACTACTTGACACCGGGGAGCTGTTTTTT	CASSQLLDTGELFF	few	.	TRBJ2-2	TRBV18
TGTGCCAGCAGTTTATGGCCGGGACAGTATGGCTACCCCTTC	CASSLWPGQYGYPF	few	TRBD1	TRBJ1-2	TRBV28
TGTGCCAGCAGCTCACGGTGGGGGGGCGGGGAGCTGTTTTTT	CASSSRWGGGELFF	.	TRBD2	TRBJ2-2	TRBV28
TGTGCCAGCGGTGGGCTAGCGGGGGACCAAGAGACCCAGTACTTC	CASGGLAGDQETQYF	few	TRBD2	TRBJ2-5	TRBV2
TGCGCCAGCAGCCCCGACCATGACCGGAAGGATGGAAACACCATATATTTT	CASSPDHDRKDGNTIYF	.	.	TRBJ1-3	TRBV5-1
TGCGCCAGCAGCTCGGGACAGCTTAATGAAAAACTGTTTTTT	CASSSGQLNEKLFF	many	TRBD1	TRBJ1-4	TRBV6-5
TGTGCCAGCAGTCCCATCGGGACTGGGAGGGGGCTAGCCAAAAACATTCAGTACTTC	CASSPIGTGRGLAKNIQYF	.	.	TRBJ2-4	TRBV28
TGTGCCAGCAGTACCACAGTAGCGGGGTTCACAGATACGCAGTATTTT	CASSTTVAGFTDTQYF	few	TRBD2	TRBJ2-3	TRBV27
TGTGCCAGCAGCCAAGACATTTTTATGCGCAAAGACACAGATACGCAGTATTTT	CASSQDIFMRKDTDTQYF	few	.	TRBJ2-3	TRBV14
TGTGCCACCAGCAGAATGAACAGGGGCTCTGGGGCCAACGTCCTGACTTTC	CATSRMNRGSGANVLTF	.	TRBD1	TRBJ2-6	TRBV15
TGTGCCAGCTCACCCGACAGGCCGAACTCCTACGAGCAGTACTTC	CASSPDRPNSYEQYF	few	.	TRBJ2-7	TRBV18
TGTGCCAGCAGCCCGCGGTCTCGCCTAGGGAATTCACCCCTCCACTTT	CASSPRSRLGNSPLHF	few	.	TRBJ1-6	TRBV9
TGTGCCAGCAGCCCTACTACCGGACTATGGGATCAGCCCCAGCATTTT	CASSPTTGLWDQPQHF	.	.	TRBJ1-5	TRBV3-1